The clone carrying this TCR beta chain has only a few counts. The source of the sample is a study of blood T cell repertoires in COVID-19. Germline CDR1 and CDR2: SGHTA and FQGNSA. This CDR3 has 18 residues. Trimming removed 4 bases at V and 3 bases at J, with 19 bases between. Only in-frame clones appear in the TCRdb table, and some are missing; sequencing was by immunoSEQ multiplex PCR. The sample consists of under 250,000 clones, 88% of them appearing once. This receptor was identified in a man older than 75 with acute or convalescent COVID-19. The sample comprised peripheral blood. J is TRBJ1-6 and V is TRBV7-2, with D possibly TRBD1 on 5 matching bases. This CDR3 is CASSSPPLGGGYNSPLHF. CDR3 sequence (DNA): TGTGCCAGCAGCTCTCCTCCGTTGGGGGGGGGCTATAATTCACCCCTCCACTTT.